This record looks at one TCR beta chain sequence and its context. Its recognized antigen is unknown. Nothing much larger sits one base from this clone, and base qualities are not available. The V and J ends are trimmed by 0 bases and 0 bases, leaving 12 bases between them. Including the terminal cysteine and phenylalanine, the CDR3 comprises 17 residues. The retained sequence is limited to the CDR3, 51 bases, with the frame set at the first base. Based on the germline V gene, the CDR1 and CDR2 sequences are SGHRS and YFSETQ. This record comes from a study of shared clonotypes between healthy human individuals (dated by TCRdb to 2019 to 2021). General notes on the study: The cohort included a few men and two women between 18 and 49 years of age. Leukapheresis yielded between about 0.8 and 9.5 billion PBMCs per donor. To estimate repertoire size and how much clonotype sharing occurs between individuals, the study deeply sequenced the blood TCR repertoires of roughly 5 healthy adults. For each donor, CD4 naive and CD4 memory were each run on three plates, CD8 naive on two plates, and CD8 memory on one plate. To increase sequencing depth and limit assay-specific biases, different laboratories used diverse techniques to prepare libraries and sequence TCR repertoires. What the work shows at the level of the full study, not this receptor alone: Naive subsets generally had larger estimated clonotype richness than memory subsets. Compared with non-shared clonotypes, clonotypes shared by all four sorted-subset donors had higher generation probabilities. The small number of donors limited the genetic and exposure-history diversity represented. Incomplete sequencing was indicated by rarefaction of sorted-subset datasets, despite the large sequencing depth. Based on pairwise subsampling, the degree of clonotype sharing among donors was expected to be affected by sequencing depth. When a few donors were compared, the shared fraction of clonotypes was about 5% for naive CD4, approximately 3.3% for naive CD8, 2% to 2.5% for memory CD4, and under 0.5% for memory CD8. Sampling was limited to blood, and TCR repertoires in tissue likely differ from TCR repertoires in blood.

The donors were healthy, HIV-negative adults who had no recently reported acute infections or vaccinations. Every donor was a Caucasian adult living in Nashville, Tennessee, USA. CD4+ T cells were enriched through magnetic negative selection, after which naive cells were positively selected on CD45RA and the remaining negative fraction served as the memory subset. Blood was collected by leukapheresis, and PBMCs were isolated by Ficoll-Histopaque density gradient centrifugation and then cryopreserved in liquid nitrogen vapor phase. Purity and quantity of every magnetically sorted T cell population were checked by analytical flow cytometry. Each sorted fraction had its genomic DNA isolated and then quantified by UV absorbance on a Nanodrop 2000c. Using the deep immunoSEQ assay, multiplex PCR amplified TCR CDR3 regions from genomic DNA. Extracted genomic DNA from each cell subset was distributed evenly across all wells of several immunoSEQ 96-well plates, and each plate was treated as a replicate. For sorted subsets, approximately 200 ng of genomic DNA, equivalent to around 31,000 T cell genomes, went into each replicate PCR. The purified libraries were quantified using a Qubit 3.0 fluorometer, sized with a Bioanalyzer 2100, and then quantified again using the KAPA Library Quantification kit. Every immunoSEQ 96-well plate was sequenced on a dedicated single-read 150-cycle Illumina NextSeq 550 flow cell. Per the authors' processing: Because only junctional sequences without quality scores were contained in the immunoSEQ output, filtering matching that applied to full-length reads could not be performed. To assign V/J genes and CDR3, sequences were annotated against IMGT germline references using PyIR, a Python wrapper for IgBLAST v1.9. Reads were filtered out if the reads had weak V/J assignments (E-value above 1e-6), no CDR3, stop codons, out-of-frame junctions, or ambiguous translated residues. V3J clonotypes were defined as sequences sharing an identical inferred V gene, J gene, and CDR3 amino acid sequence. Percentage overlap between repertoires was computed as shared unique clonotypes divided by the size of the smaller repertoire. Three approaches were used to assess repertoire richness: RTK rarefaction, the Chao1 estimator, and Recon v2.1 estimates of unobserved clonotypes. Generation probabilities for all TCRbeta clonotypes obtained by the gDNA method from a few donors were computed using OLGA. TCRdb took over this immuneACCESS table, retaining in-frame rearrangements with V and J assigned. Such tables are incomplete; in checked studies, under half of the missing clones stem from an unresolved V gene, and the remainder is unexplained. V and J calls and clone size are those listed in that table; D and trimming were worked out from the DNA. The sample table shows roughly 2,500,000 clones, and roughly 93% are seen once. The ten largest clones represent 0.36% of the sample.

Input material: naive CD4+ T cells from PBMCs. In light of the paper, this sample's cell subset or site label describes: CD45RA+ positively selected. The receptor chain draws on TRBV5-1 and TRBJ1-4; the D gene is perhaps TRBD1, on 5 matching bases. This receptor was taken from a man in his late teens or twenties in good health. Some clones in this sample may be carry-over from other donors' samples. Here is the DNA: TGCGCCAGCAGCTTGGGATACGGGGGAGCAACTAATGAAAAACTGTTTTTT. This yields the protein CASSLGYGGATNEKLFF.